Listed here are 9 T cell receptor beta chains from one sample, sequenced in a study of naive and memory T cell subsets. Notes on the study in general: A few larger clonotypes appeared in naive repertoires, especially CD8, possibly memory cells re-expressing CD45RA.

Their antigens remain unidentified. Two oligonucleotides, mixed equimolar, formed the beta constant-region primer covering TRBC1 and TRBC2. Ligated cDNA was amplified by four rounds of PCR with nested alpha and beta constant-region primers and SP2. TCRdb recomputed calls from the UMI-ligation and nested PCR reads with MiXCR, one row per CDR3 protein. Here the sample spans approximately 150,000 distinct CDR3 sequences, 15% to 20% being singletons. Sequencing used naive CD8+ T cells from blood. The receptors derive from a human donor in good health.

This clonotype was picked up many times. V usage is TRBV5-1 and J usage is TRBJ2-5; TRBD2 aligns across 10 bases. CDR1 is SGHRS and CDR2 is YFSETQ in the germline V gene. CDR3 length: 16 residues. J gave up 2 bases and V 3 bases, and 7 bases lay outside the gene matches. CDR3 amino acids: CASSWRLAGEQETQYF. The DNA for the CDR3 is TGCGCCAGCAGCTGGAGGCTAGCGGGGGAGCAAGAGACCCAGTACTTC.

The V gene is TRBV29-1, the J gene TRBJ2-7; TRBD1 matches 10 bases. From germline, CDR1 is SQVTM and CDR2 ANQGSEA. V trimming: 1 base; J trimming: 4 bases; junction bases outside the gene matches: 7. The CDR3 runs to 15 residues. The DNA for the CDR3 is TGCAGCGTTGAAGGACAGGGGGCGAAATTTTACGAGCAGTACTTC. Translation: CSVEGQGAKFYEQYF.

The rearrangement uses TRBV28 and TRBJ2-3, with TRBD2 matching over 14 bases. The CDR3 consists of 16 residues. V lost 4 bases to trimming and J lost 6 bases; unmatched junction nucleotides: 6. Germline V lookup: CDR1 MDHEN, CDR2 SYDVKM. CDR3: CASSWGLAGAGDTQYF. The CDR3, as DNA: TGTGCCAGCAGTTGGGGACTAGCGGGAGCGGGCGATACGCAGTATTTT.

This clonotype has more than one count but fewer than ten. The chain combines TRBV6-5 with TRBJ1-1; D remains unclear. The CDR3 consists of 13 residues. Per germline, CDR1 MNHEY and CDR2 SVGAGI. V dropped 5 bases and J dropped 1 base, with 8 bases sitting between them. The CDR3 bases are TGTGCCAGCAGTAAGGGTAAGAACACTGAAGCTTTCTTT. It yields the protein CASSKGKNTEAFF.

V usage is TRBV12-5 and J usage is TRBJ1-1; 10 bases align to TRBD1. With V trimmed by 3 bases and J by 0 bases, 10 bases remained unmatched. The germline V gene encodes CDR1 LGHNT and CDR2 FRNRAP. CDR3 length: 18 residues. CDR3 residues: CASGFLTDRGRMNTEAFF. The CDR3 DNA reads as TGTGCTAGTGGTTTCTTGACTGACAGGGGGCGAATGAACACTGAAGCTTTCTTT.

The rearrangement joins TRBV20-1 to TRBJ2-5; D is ambiguous. CDR1 is DFQATT and CDR2 is SNEGSKA in the germline V gene (reference sequence). CDR3 length: 14 residues. Here the CDR3 reads CSANGPARGETQYF. The CDR3 DNA is TGCAGCGCCAACGGGCCCGCAAGAGGAGAGACCCAGTACTTC.

The J gene is TRBJ2-3, the V gene TRBV7-9; the D gene is possibly TRBD2 (5 bases). Trimming stripped 7 bases from V and 3 bases from J, with 26 bases between. The germline V gene encodes CDR1 SEHNR and CDR2 FQNEAQ (reference sequence). The CDR3 consists of 18 residues. In nucleotides, the CDR3 is TGTGCCAGCAACTCACATCTCGGGGTCCAACACCCGACAGATACGCAGTATTTT. Translation gives CASNSHLGVQHPTDTQYF.

The CDR3: CASSTDRGPYEQYF. In DNA form, the CDR3 reads TGTGCCAGTAGTACGGACAGGGGGCCCTACGAGCAGTACTTC. V is TRBV19 and J is TRBJ2-7; the match to TRBD1 covers 11 bases. After removal of 4 bases from V and 2 bases from J, the junction contained 1 base not matched to a gene. This CDR3 contains 14 residues. CDR1 is LNHDA, CDR2 SQIVND, per germline (reference sequence). The full variable domain, with the rest looked up from reference TRBV19 and TRBJ2-7, is DGGITQSPKYLFRKEGQNVTLSCEQNLNHDAMYWYRQDPGQGLRLIYYSQIVNDFQKGDIAEGYSVSREKKESFPLTVTSAQKNPTAFYLCASSTDRGPYEQYFGPGTRLTVT.

This clonotype was observed a handful of times. J is TRBJ1-1 and V is TRBV28; 9 positions agree with TRBD1. Trimming removed 4 bases from V and 8 bases from J; junction bases left unmatched: 8. Per the germline V gene, CDR1 is MDHEN and CDR2 is SYDVKM. The CDR3 is 14 amino acids. For the CDR3, the DNA is TGTGCCAGCAGTTCGTCTTACAGGGGGCCCGAAGCTTTCTTT. Its protein is CASSSSYRGPEAFF.